This TCR beta chain was recovered during a study of cytomegalovirus exposure and HLA in healthy donors. Overall study: An earlier analysis identified 110 million or so unique TCR beta sequences in about 200 million T cells.

Worth noting for this clone: What it binds is not known. The sample carries other DNA sequences with the same CDR3.

PCR amplification relied on 60 Vbeta primers (plus 13 Jbeta primers). The assay was immunoSEQ multiplex PCR, and TCRdb's table has in-frame clones only and misses some. The sample has roughly 250,000 clones; about four fifths are singletons. Study conclusions and caveats: Confirmation was obtained in vitro that a few CMV-associated chains are specific for CMV antigens.

Specimen: PBMCs. The source is a woman aged 40 to 50 in good health and CMV-seropositive.

The CDR3 DNA follows: TGTGCCAGCAGCCCCGGGACACCATATGGCTACACCTTC. This sequence encodes CASSPGTPYGYTF. The chain uses TRBV7-9 and TRBJ1-2, with D perhaps matching TRBD1 (6 bases). Trimming cost V 5 bases and J 5 bases, with 12 bases left between them. CDR3 length: 13 residues. Germline V gives CDR1 SEHNR, CDR2 FQNEAQ (reference sequence).